The clone carrying this T cell receptor beta chain has a single count. The protocol was immunoSEQ multiplex PCR, while the TCRdb copy is restricted to in-frame clones and leaves out a portion. Of approximately 53,000 clones in the sample, 90% to 95% were seen once. This sample is part of a study of T cell changes during pregnancy in multiple sclerosis. The junction had 13 bases not matched to a gene; V was cut back by 5 bases and J by 6 bases. This CDR3 is built from 15 residues. Germline V gene data show CDR1 as SGHRS and CDR2 as YFSETQ. Sequenced material: CD4+ T cells from peripheral blood mononuclear cells, taken before pregnancy. The chain is built from TRBV5-1 and TRBJ1-2; 7 bases are a match to TRBD1. This receptor was obtained from a female donor with multiple sclerosis, enrolled in a pregnancy study. The CDR3 region has the DNA TGCGCCAGCAGTCGAGGGGACAGCAATTTTCATGGCTACACCTTC. It is translated as CASSRGDSNFHGYTF.